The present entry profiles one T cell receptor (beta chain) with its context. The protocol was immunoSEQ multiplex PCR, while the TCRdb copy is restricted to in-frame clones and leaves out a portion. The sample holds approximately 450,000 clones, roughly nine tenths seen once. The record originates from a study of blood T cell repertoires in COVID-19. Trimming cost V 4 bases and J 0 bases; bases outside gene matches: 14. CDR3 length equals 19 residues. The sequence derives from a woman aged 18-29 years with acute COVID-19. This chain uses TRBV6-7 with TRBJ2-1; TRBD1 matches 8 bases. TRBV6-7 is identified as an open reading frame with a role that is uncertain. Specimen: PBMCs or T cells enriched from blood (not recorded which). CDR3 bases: TGTGCCAGCAGTTCCACATTGTCAACCGGGACAGGCTCCTACAATGAGCAGTTCTTC. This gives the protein CASSSTLSTGTGSYNEQFF.